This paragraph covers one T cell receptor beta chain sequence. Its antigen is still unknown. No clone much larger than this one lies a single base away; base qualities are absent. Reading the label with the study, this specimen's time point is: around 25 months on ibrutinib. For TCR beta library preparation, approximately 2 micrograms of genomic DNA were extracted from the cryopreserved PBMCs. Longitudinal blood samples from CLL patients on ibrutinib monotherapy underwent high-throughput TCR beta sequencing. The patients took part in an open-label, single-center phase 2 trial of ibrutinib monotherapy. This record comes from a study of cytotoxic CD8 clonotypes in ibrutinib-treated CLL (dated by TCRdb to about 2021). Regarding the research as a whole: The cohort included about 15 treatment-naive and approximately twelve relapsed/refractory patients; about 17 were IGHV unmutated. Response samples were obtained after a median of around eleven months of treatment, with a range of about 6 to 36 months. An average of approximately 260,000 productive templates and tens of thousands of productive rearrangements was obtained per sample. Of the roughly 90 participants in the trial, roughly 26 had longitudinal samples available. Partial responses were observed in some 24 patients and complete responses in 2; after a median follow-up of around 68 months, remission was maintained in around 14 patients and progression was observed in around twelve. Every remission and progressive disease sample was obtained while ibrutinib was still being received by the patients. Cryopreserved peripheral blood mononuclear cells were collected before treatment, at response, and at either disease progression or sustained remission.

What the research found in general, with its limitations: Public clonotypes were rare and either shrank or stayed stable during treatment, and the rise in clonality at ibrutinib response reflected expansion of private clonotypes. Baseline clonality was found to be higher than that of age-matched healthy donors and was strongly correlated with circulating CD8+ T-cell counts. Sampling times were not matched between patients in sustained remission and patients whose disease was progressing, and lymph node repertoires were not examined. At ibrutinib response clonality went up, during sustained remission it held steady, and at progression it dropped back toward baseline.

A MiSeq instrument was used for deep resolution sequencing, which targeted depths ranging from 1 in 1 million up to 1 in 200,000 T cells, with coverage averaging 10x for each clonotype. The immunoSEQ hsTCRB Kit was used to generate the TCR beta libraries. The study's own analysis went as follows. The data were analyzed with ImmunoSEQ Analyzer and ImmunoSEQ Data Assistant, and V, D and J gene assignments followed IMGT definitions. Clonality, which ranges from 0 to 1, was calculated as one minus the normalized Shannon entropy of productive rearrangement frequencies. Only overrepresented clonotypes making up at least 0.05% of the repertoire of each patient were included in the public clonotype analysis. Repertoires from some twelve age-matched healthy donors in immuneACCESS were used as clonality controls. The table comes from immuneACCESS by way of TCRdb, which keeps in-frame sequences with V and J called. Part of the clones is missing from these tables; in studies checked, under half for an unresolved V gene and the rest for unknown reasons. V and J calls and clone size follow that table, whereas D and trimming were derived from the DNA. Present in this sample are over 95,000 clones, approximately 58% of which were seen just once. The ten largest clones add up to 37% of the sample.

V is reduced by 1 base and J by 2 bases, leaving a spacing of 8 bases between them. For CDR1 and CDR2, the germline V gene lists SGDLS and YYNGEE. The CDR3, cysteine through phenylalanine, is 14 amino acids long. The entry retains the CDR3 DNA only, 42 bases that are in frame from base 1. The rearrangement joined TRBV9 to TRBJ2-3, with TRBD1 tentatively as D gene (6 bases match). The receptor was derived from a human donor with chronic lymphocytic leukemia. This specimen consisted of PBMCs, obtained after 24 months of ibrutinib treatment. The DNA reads TGTGCCAGCAGCGTACAGGGGATCACAGATACGCAGTATTTT. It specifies CASSVQGITDTQYF.